Reported below is one T cell receptor (beta chain). This sample was included in a study of control samples from healthy donors and cancer patients. Repertoires were generated with immunoSEQ multiplex PCR, while TCRdb's copy carries only in-frame clones and drops some. Altogether over 100,000 clones are present, 75% to 90% being singletons, with the ten largest covering 17%. There are 15 residues in the CDR3. V lost 0 bases and J lost 5, with 13 bases in between. The germline V gene has CDR1 LGHNA and CDR2 YSLEER. The chain employs TRBV4-3 and TRBJ2-5; D is possibly TRBD2 (6 bases). Specimen: blood. The sequence came from a woman between 50 and 59 years old in good health. The CDR3 nucleotides read TGCGCCAGCAGCCAAGAAGGTGGGGGGTGGGAGACCCAGTACTTC. Its translation is CASSQEGGGWETQYF.